These 14 T cell receptor beta chains were all obtained from the same sample, sequenced in a study of T-cell reconstitution after alpha-beta-depleted transplantation in children. Unique molecular identifiers were used in preparing the TCRbeta library. TCRdb reanalysed the PCR reads using MiXCR and keeps one entry per CDR3 protein. In the table there are approximately 290,000 distinct CDR3 sequences, under 14% of which are singletons. Sequencing was performed on peripheral blood, taken 180 days after TCRalphabeta/CD19-depleted stem cell transplant. The receptor set was obtained from a male patient aged 2 to 10 who had a stem cell transplant for chronic granulomatous disease, so the T cells may come from the graft donor.

This clonotype is a singleton in its sample. V gene TRBV23-1 combines with J gene TRBJ2-7, with D perhaps TRBD1 (5 bases). TRBV23-1 is designated an ORF whose function remains uncertain. Trimming shortened V by 7 bases and J by 3 bases, and 16 bases separated the two germline ends. This CDR3 has 14 amino acids. The CDR3 sequence is CASKSGRAVYEQYF. For the CDR3, the DNA is TGCGCCAGCAAGTCTGGCAGGGCGGTCTACGAGCAGTACTTC.

This clonotype showed up many times. The chain combines TRBV28 with TRBJ1-5; D remains ambiguous. Trimming stripped 3 bases from V and 6 bases from J, with 9 bases between. The V gene's germline CDR1 is MDHEN and CDR2 SYDVKM. The CDR3 has 13 amino acids. The CDR3 DNA follows: TGTGCCAGCAGTTTTCTCGGAGGTCAGCCCCAGCATTTT. Its translation: CASSFLGGQPQHF.

This clonotype was picked up many times. This chain connects TRBV6-5 to TRBJ2-1; no clear D gene. The CDR3 covers 13 residues. The V gene lost 3 bases and the J gene lost 10 bases, with 13 bases spanning the gap. From germline, CDR1 is MNHEY and CDR2 SVGAGI. The CDR3 nucleotides are TGTGCCAGCAGTTATCCGTCTCTTTCAGAGCAGTTCTTC. As protein: CASSYPSLSEQFF.

Many counts were recorded for this clonotype. The V call is TRBV5-6, the J call TRBJ2-7; weak D call: TRBD1 (6 bases). V was pared by 4 bases and J by 7 bases, with 18 bases between. Germline V gene data show CDR1 as SGHDT and CDR2 as YYEEEE. This CDR3 has 14 residues. Written as DNA, the CDR3 is TGTGCCAGCAGCCTCGGGACACCCGAGAGGGAGCAGTACTTC. Translating gives CASSLGTPEREQYF.

This clonotype was seen repeatedly, ten times or more. V usage is TRBV5-1 and J usage is TRBJ2-1; TRBD2 matches 11 bases. CDR1 and CDR2 from the germline V gene are SGHRS and YFSETQ. The CDR3 spans 16 residues. The J segment lost 2 bases and the V segment lost 4 bases, leaving 5 bases of the junction unmatched. For the CDR3, the DNA is TGCGCCAGCAGCCGCCTTAGCGGGAGGGCCTACAATGAGCAGTTCTTC. This sequence encodes CASSRLSGRAYNEQFF.

This clonotype was recorded at least ten times. The V and J genes are TRBV12-3 or TRBV12-4 and TRBJ2-3; 7 nucleotides line up with TRBD2. Unmatched junction bases numbered 9, after V lost 6 bases and J lost 6 bases. The CDR3 runs to 14 residues. The CDR3 region has the DNA TGTGCCAGCAGCAGGACTAGTGGTGTTGATACGCAGTATTTT. This translates into CASSRTSGVDTQYF.

This clonotype was seen ten or more times. The J gene is TRBJ2-5, the V gene TRBV6-1; 13 bases fit TRBD2. The germline V gene has CDR1 MNHNS and CDR2 SASEGT. The CDR3 covers 17 residues. The junction had 11 bases not matched to a gene; V was cut back by 5 bases and J by 5 bases. Written as DNA, the CDR3 is TGTGCCAGCAGTCCTCCGGGACTAGCGGGATGGGGGGAGACCCAGTACTTC. It yields the protein CASSPPGLAGWGETQYF.

For this clonotype: Since a much larger clone is just one base distant, this may be a read error. The chain recombines TRBV5-6 with TRBJ1-6; the D gene is possibly TRBD1 (5 bases). This CDR3 comprises 14 residues. Per germline, CDR1 SGHDT and CDR2 YYEEEE. CDR3 sequence (DNA): TGTGCCAGCAGCTTGGGACAGACAGATTCACTCCTCCACTTT. The encoded protein is CASSLGQTDSLLHF.

At least ten counts were recorded for this clonotype. The V gene is TRBV7-8, the J gene TRBJ2-4, with D possibly TRBD2 on 5 matching bases. Trimming pared 5 bases from V and 10 bases from J, leaving 15 bases between. CDR1 and CDR2 (germline): SGHVS, FQNEAQ. The CDR3 has 13 amino acids. CDR3 coding DNA: TGTGCCAGCAGCCCACCACTAGGTTATATTCAGTACTTC. This translates into CASSPPLGYIQYF.

This clonotype was observed at least ten times. This could be a read error, since a much larger clone is one nucleotide away. The chain recombines TRBV3-1 with TRBJ2-2, with 7 bases fitting TRBD2. CDR3 length equals 14 residues. Germline V gives CDR1 LGHDT, CDR2 YNNKEL (reference sequence). V shed 5 bases and J 0 bases; nucleotides not matched to a gene: 0. The CDR3 here is CASSGLANTGELFF. CDR3 nucleotides: TGTGCCAGCAGCGGACTAGCGAACACCGGGGAGCTGTTTTTT.

This clonotype appeared a few times. The chain uses TRBV15 and TRBJ2-7; TRBD2 aligns across 14 bases. The CDR3 covers 19 residues. Germline CDR1 and CDR2: LNHNV and YYDKDF (reference sequence). After removal of 0 bases from V and 1 base from J, the junction contained 8 bases not matched to a gene. CDR3 residues: CATSRDSEGLAGVSYEQYF. The CDR3 bases are TGTGCCACCAGCAGAGATTCGGAGGGACTAGCGGGAGTGTCCTACGAGCAGTACTTC.

The sample holds many counts of this clonotype. V gene TRBV12-3 or TRBV12-4 combines with J gene TRBJ2-7; D is unclear. The CDR3 is made up of 14 amino acids. The V end was cut by 7 bases, the J end by 2 bases, with 15 bases between. The CDR3 is CASTPAGGPYEQYF. The CDR3 DNA sequence: TGTGCCAGCACCCCGGCTGGCGGCCCCTACGAGCAGTACTTC.

This clonotype came up many times. The rearrangement uses TRBV5-8 and TRBJ2-1, with D perhaps matching TRBD2 (6 bases). The ends were cut back, 3 bases at V and 5 bases at J, with 15 bases in the middle. The length of the CDR3 is 15 residues. Germline V gene lookup returns CDR1 SGHTS and CDR2 YDEGEE. CDR3 in amino acids: CASSYSGGRNNEQFF. In nucleotides, the CDR3 is TGTGCCAGCAGCTATAGCGGAGGAAGAAACAATGAGCAGTTCTTC.

This chain uses TRBV12-3 or TRBV12-4 with TRBJ1-4; weak D call: TRBD1 (6 bases). Trimming shortened V by 9 bases and J by 4 bases, and 15 bases separated the two germline ends. This CDR3 spans 14 amino acids. CDR3 bases: TGTGCCAGTAGAGGACAGTCCTTTAATGAAAAACTGTTTTTT. This codes for CASRGQSFNEKLFF.